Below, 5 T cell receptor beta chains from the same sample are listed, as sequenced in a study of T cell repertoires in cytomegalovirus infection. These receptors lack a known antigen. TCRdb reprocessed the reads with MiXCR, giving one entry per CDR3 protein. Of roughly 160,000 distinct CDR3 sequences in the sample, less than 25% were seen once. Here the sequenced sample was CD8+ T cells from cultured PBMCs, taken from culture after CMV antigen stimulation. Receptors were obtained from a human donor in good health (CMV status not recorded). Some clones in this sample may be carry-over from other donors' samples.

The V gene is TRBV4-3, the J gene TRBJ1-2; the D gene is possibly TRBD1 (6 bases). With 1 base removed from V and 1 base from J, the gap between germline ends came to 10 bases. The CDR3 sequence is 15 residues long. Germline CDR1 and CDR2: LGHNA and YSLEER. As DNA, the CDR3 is TGCGCCAGCAGCCAAGCCAGACAGGTTAACTATGGCTACACCTTC. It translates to CASSQARQVNYGYTF.

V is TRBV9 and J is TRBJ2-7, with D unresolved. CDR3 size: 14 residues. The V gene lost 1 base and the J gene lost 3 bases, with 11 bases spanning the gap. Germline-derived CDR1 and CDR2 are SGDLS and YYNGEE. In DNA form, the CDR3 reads TGTGCCAGCAGCGTAACCCCAGACAACTACGAGCAGTACTTC. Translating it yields CASSVTPDNYEQYF.

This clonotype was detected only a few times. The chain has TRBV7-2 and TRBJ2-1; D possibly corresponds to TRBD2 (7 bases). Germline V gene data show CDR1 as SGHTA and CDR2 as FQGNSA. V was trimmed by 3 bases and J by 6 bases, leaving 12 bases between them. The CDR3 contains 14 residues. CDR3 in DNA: TGTGCCAGCAGCTTTGCGGGGGCATTCAATGAGCAGTTCTTC. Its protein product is CASSFAGAFNEQFF. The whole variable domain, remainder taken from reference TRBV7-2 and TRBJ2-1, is GAGVSQSPSNKVTEKGKDVELRCDPISGHTALYWYRQSLGQGLEFLIYFQGNSAPDKSGLPSDRFSAERTGGSVSTLTIQRTQQEDSAVYLCASSFAGAFNEQFFGPGTRLTVL.

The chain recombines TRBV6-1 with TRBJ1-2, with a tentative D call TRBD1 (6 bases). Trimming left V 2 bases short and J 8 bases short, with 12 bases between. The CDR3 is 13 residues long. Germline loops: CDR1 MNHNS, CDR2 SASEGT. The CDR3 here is CASSEMGGDGYTF. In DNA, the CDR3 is TGTGCCAGCAGTGAAATGGGGGGCGACGGCTACACCTTC.

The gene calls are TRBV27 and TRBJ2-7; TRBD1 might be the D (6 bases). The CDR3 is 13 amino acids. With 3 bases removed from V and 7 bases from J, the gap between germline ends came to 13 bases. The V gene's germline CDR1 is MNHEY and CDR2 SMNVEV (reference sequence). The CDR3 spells CASSFDRSGEQYF. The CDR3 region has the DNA TGTGCCAGCAGTTTTGACAGGTCTGGGGAGCAGTACTTC.